This entry is about one T cell receptor beta chain. Its antigen is currently not known. It has no much larger one-base neighbor in the sample; base qualities were not kept. TCR CDR3 regions were amplified from genomic DNA by multiplex PCR using the deep immunoSEQ assay. Extracted genomic DNA from each cell subset was distributed evenly across all wells of several immunoSEQ 96-well plates, and each plate was treated as a replicate. Each replicate PCR for sorted subsets received around 200 ng genomic DNA, equal to roughly 33,000 T cell genomes. Purified libraries were quantified with a Qubit 3.0 fluorometer, sized on a Bioanalyzer 2100, and re-quantified with the KAPA Library Quantification kit. Every immunoSEQ 96-well plate was sequenced on a dedicated single-read 150-cycle Illumina NextSeq 550 flow cell. In the source study's methods: Because the immunoSEQ output included only junctional sequences and no quality scores, the filtering could not be the same as the filtering used for full-length reads. To assign V/J genes and CDR3, sequences were annotated using PyIR, a Python wrapper for IgBLAST v1.9, with IMGT germline references. Reads were filtered out if the reads had weak V/J assignments (E-value above 1e-6), no CDR3, stop codons, out-of-frame junctions, or ambiguous translated residues. V3J clonotypes were defined by identical inferred V gene, J gene, and CDR3 amino acid sequence. The percentage overlap between two repertoires was calculated by dividing the number of shared unique clonotypes by the size of the smaller repertoire. Richness of each repertoire was evaluated using RTK rarefaction, the Chao1 estimator, and Recon v2.1 estimates of unobserved clonotypes. OLGA was used to compute generation probabilities for all TCRbeta clonotypes that the gDNA method yielded from a few donors. TCRdb's version of the immuneACCESS table is confined to in-frame rearrangements and falls short of the full clone set. An unresolved V gene accounts for under half of the shortfall where checked; the remainder is of unknown origin. The DNA gave D and trimming, while V, J and clone size come from that table. The sample records more than 2,000,000 clones, more than 85% of which are singletons. The top ten hold 0.35% to 0.45% of the sample.

This sample was taken from a study of shared clonotypes between healthy human individuals (dated by TCRdb to 2020 to 2022). The study in broad terms: A few men and two women, aged 18 to 49 years, made up the cohort. Leukapheresis yielded between about 0.9 and 9 billion PBMCs per donor. Per donor, three plates each were used for CD4 naive and CD4 memory, two for CD8 naive, and one for CD8 memory. To estimate repertoire size and how much clonotypes are shared between individuals, the study performed deep sequencing of blood TCR repertoires from roughly five healthy adults. Different laboratories and diverse techniques were used to prepare libraries and sequence TCR repertoires, to increase sequencing depth and limit assay-specific biases. The full study reports these points: Naive subsets generally had larger estimated clonotype richness than memory subsets. Across four donors, about 5.2% of naive CD4, roughly 3.3% of naive CD8, roughly 2.3% of memory CD4, and approximately 0.4% of memory CD8 clonotypes were shared. Pairwise subsampling indicated that sequencing depth was expected to affect the degree of clonotype sharing among donors. Compared with non-shared clonotypes, clonotypes shared by all four sorted-subset donors had higher generation probabilities. Sampling was limited to blood, and TCR repertoires in tissue likely differ from TCR repertoires in blood. Because the study included a small number of donors, the genetic and exposure-history diversity represented was limited. Rarefaction of sorted-subset datasets indicated incomplete sequencing despite the large sequencing depth.

Healthy HIV-negative adults with no recently reported acute infections or vaccinations were included as donors. All donors were Caucasian adults living in Nashville, Tennessee, USA. CD4+ T cells were enriched by magnetic negative selection; naive cells were then positively selected on CD45RA, and the negative fraction formed the memory subset. Blood was obtained by leukapheresis, after which PBMCs were separated by Ficoll-Histopaque density gradient centrifugation and cryopreserved in liquid nitrogen vapor phase. Purity and quantity of every magnetically sorted T cell population were checked by analytical flow cytometry. Genomic DNA was isolated from every sorted fraction and measured by UV absorbance on a Nanodrop 2000c. The CDR3, from cysteine to phenylalanine, totals 15 residues. CDR3 DNA is the only sequence kept; it has 45 bases, read in frame from the first base. The V end gives up 6 bases and the J end 11 bases, leaving 13 bases in the junction not matched to a gene. CDR1 and CDR2 are read off the germline V gene as SNHLY and FYNNEI.

The sequence came from a man aged 18 to 30 in good health. Some clones in this sample may be carry-over from other donors' samples. Sequenced input: naive CD4+ T cells from PBMCs. Per the publication, the cell subset or site label means: CD45RA+ positively selected. The rearranged chain carries TRBV2 and TRBJ1-4; TRBD1 matches 9 bases in the middle. The CDR3 has the sequence CASRLQGAKAGKLFF. The DNA reads TGTGCCAGCAGGCTACAGGGGGCTAAGGCGGGGAAACTGTTTTTT.